This entry lists 21 T cell receptor beta chains sequenced from one sample in a study of cytomegalovirus exposure and HLA in healthy donors. Primers for the PCR totalled 60 Vbeta and 13 Jbeta. The protocol was immunoSEQ multiplex PCR, while the TCRdb copy is restricted to in-frame clones and leaves out a portion. The table lists over 70,000 clones, about three quarters of them singletons, with around 3% in the top ten. Source material: PBMCs. These receptor sequences come from a man aged 45-65 years in good health and CMV-seropositive.

The gene calls are TRBV9 and TRBJ2-5; 8 positions match TRBD2. The CDR3 is made up of 15 amino acids. Germline trimming cut 0 bases from V and 2 bases from J; bases unmatched to any gene: 3. Germline V lookup: CDR1 SGDLS, CDR2 YYNGEE. The CDR3 loop is CASSVEGTRQETQYF. The CDR3 nucleotides are TGTGCCAGCAGCGTAGAGGGGACTAGGCAAGAGACCCAGTACTTC. Using reference TRBV9 and TRBJ2-5 for the parts outside the CDR3, the full variable domain is DSGVTQTPKHLITATGQRVTLRCSPRSGDLSVYWYQQSLDQGLQFLIQYYNGEERAKGNILERFSAQQFPDLHSELNLSSLELGDSALYFCASSVEGTRQETQYFGPGTRLLVL.

This chain connects TRBV29-1 to TRBJ2-1; 11 bases map to TRBD2. Trimming at V came to 1 base and at J to 8 bases, leaving 10 bases not matched to a gene. Per germline, CDR1 SQVTM and CDR2 ANQGSEA. This CDR3 comprises 16 residues. CDR3 sequence (DNA): TGCAGCGTTGAAGGGTCTACTAGCGGGAGTCCCGATGAGCAGTTCTTC. Translating it yields CSVEGSTSGSPDEQFF.

CDR3 protein: CASSPGQRSYEQYF. CDR3 DNA sequence: TGTGCCAGCAGTCCGGGACAGCGATCCTACGAGCAGTACTTC. The rearrangement links TRBV7-8 to TRBJ2-7; 7 bases are a match to TRBD1. The germline V gene has CDR1 SGHVS and CDR2 FQNEAQ. The CDR3 has 14 amino acids. V lost 6 bases and J lost 1; bases outside the gene matches: 6.

The CDR3 protein is CAIRMDRENQETQYF. The CDR3 DNA reads as TGTGCCATCAGGATGGACAGGGAAAACCAAGAGACCCAGTACTTC. The rearrangement joins TRBV10-3 to TRBJ2-5; 8 positions match TRBD1. CDR3 length equals 15 residues. Germline V CDR1 and CDR2: ENHRY, SYGVKD. V gave up 6 bases and J gave up 0 bases; unmatched junction bases: 6.

The sample holds a few counts of this clone. J is TRBJ2-7 and V is TRBV11-3; D is perhaps TRBD2 (6 bases). The V and J ends lost 1 base and 4 bases respectively, with 20 bases between them. The CDR3 extends over 17 amino acids. Germline V gene lookup returns CDR1 SGHNT and CDR2 YENEEA. Written as DNA, the CDR3 is TGTGCCAGCAGCTTAGGACGACTCGTGGCAGGGAGGTACGAGCAGTACTTC. Translating it yields CASSLGRLVAGRYEQYF.

As to this clone: At one end the junction does not follow the germline gene, possibly because of a read error. The chain links TRBV7-9 to TRBJ1-5; the match to TRBD1 covers 10 bases. The CDR3 totals 15 residues. Germline CDR1 and CDR2: SEHNR and FQNEAQ (reference sequence). The CDR3 loop is CSSSFGTGDNQPQHF. CDR3 DNA sequence: TGTTCCAGCAGCTTCGGGACAGGGGACAATCAGCCCCAGCATTTT.

The chain employs TRBV12-5 and TRBJ2-1, with TRBD2 matching over 14 bases. In germline, CDR1 is LGHNT, CDR2 FRNRAP. Trimming at V came to 6 bases and at J to 7 bases, leaving 14 bases not matched to a gene. The CDR3 extends over 18 amino acids. The DNA for the CDR3 is TGTGCTAGTGGAACACTCGACGACGGGACTAGCGGGAGAAATGAGCAGTTCTTC. Residues: CASGTLDDGTSGRNEQFF.

This clone was observed a handful of times. The rearrangement joins TRBV6-5 to TRBJ1-3; D is unresolved. The V gene's germline CDR1 is MNHEY and CDR2 SVGAGI. The V end lost 0 bases, the J end lost 2 bases, and 5 bases lay between the germline ends. This CDR3 is 14 amino acids long. CDR3 amino acids: CASSYSLTGNTIYF. The CDR3 DNA reads TGTGCCAGCAGTTACTCACTAACTGGAAACACCATATATTTT.

This chain uses TRBV4-3 with TRBJ1-6; a possible D gene is TRBD1 (5 bases). Looked up from germline, CDR1 is LGHNA and CDR2 is YSLEER. The CDR3 has 15 amino acids. The ends were cut back, 0 bases at V and 10 bases at J, with 13 bases in the middle. The CDR3 protein is CASSQEGQGPSPLHF. CDR3 nucleotides: TGCGCCAGCAGCCAAGAAGGGCAGGGTCCGTCACCCCTCCACTTT.

The rearrangement joins TRBV12-5 to TRBJ1-1, with a weak D call TRBD1 (5 bases). The V and J ends lost 4 bases and 7 bases respectively, with 7 bases between them. Germline CDR1 and CDR2: LGHNT and FRNRAP. CDR3 size: 11 residues. The CDR3 DNA reads TGTGCTAGTGGTTGGGGCTTTGAAGCTTTCTTT. Its protein product is CASGWGFEAFF. The whole variable domain, remainder taken from reference TRBV12-5 and TRBJ1-1, is DARVTQTPRHKVTEMGQEVTMRCQPILGHNTVFWYRQTMMQGLELLAYFRNRAPLDDSGMPKDRFSAEMPDATLATLKIQPSEPRDSAVYFCASGWGFEAFFGQGTRLTVV.

In its sample, this clone was seen once. The chain combines TRBV9 with TRBJ2-7; a possible D gene is TRBD2 (6 bases). Trimming cost V 4 bases and J 7 bases, with 15 bases left between them. The CDR3 runs to 13 residues. Germline V gene lookup returns CDR1 SGDLS and CDR2 YYNGEE. As DNA, the CDR3 is TGTGCCAGCAGCACCCGCGATCGGGGGGAGCAGTACTTC. It codes for CASSTRDRGEQYF.

The chain uses TRBV27 and TRBJ1-2; D possibly corresponds to TRBD1 (6 bases). Trimming cost V 5 bases and J 7 bases, with 17 bases left between them. The V gene's germline CDR1 is MNHEY and CDR2 SMNVEV (reference sequence). The length of the CDR3 is 14 residues. CDR3 amino acids: CASSPYVGGAGYTF. The DNA for the CDR3 is TGTGCCAGCAGTCCGTACGTGGGGGGGGCTGGCTACACCTTC.

Regarding this clone: Other DNA sequences in the same sample also yield this CDR3. The CDR3 region has the DNA TGTGCCAGCAGCTTAAAGGGGCAGTCACAGTTCTTC. It yields the protein CASSLKGQSQFF. The V gene is TRBV7-8, the J gene TRBJ2-1; D may be TRBD1 (5 bases). This CDR3 region has 12 residues. Per germline, CDR1 SGHVS and CDR2 FQNEAQ. With 2 bases removed from V and 13 bases from J, the gap between germline ends came to 12 bases.

This chain links TRBV5-3 with TRBJ1-3; 8 nucleotides line up with TRBD1. TRBV5-3 is placed among ORFs of uncertain function. The CDR3 extends over 17 amino acids. Trimming took 4 bases from V and 3 from J; bases not matched to a gene: 12. The CDR3: CARSRGQGRARGNTIYF. CDR3 in DNA: TGTGCCAGAAGCCGTGGACAGGGTAGGGCTCGTGGAAACACCATATATTTT.

This chain uses TRBV4-3 with TRBJ2-3; TRBD2 aligns across 13 bases. CDR3 size: 16 residues. Germline V gives CDR1 LGHNA, CDR2 YSLEER. The J segment lost 2 bases and the V segment lost 3 bases, leaving 2 bases of the junction unmatched. The CDR3 region is CASSQGTSGTTDTQYF. The CDR3 DNA sequence: TGCGCCAGCAGCCAGGGGACTAGCGGGACCACAGATACGCAGTATTTT.

This chain links TRBV5-1 with TRBJ1-3; D unclear. CDR1 is SGHRS, CDR2 YFSETQ, per germline. V was cut by 1 base and J by 0 bases, with 8 bases left in between. This CDR3 comprises 15 residues. The CDR3 coding sequence is TGCGCCAGCAGCTTGATTGGCATCTCTGGAAACACCATATATTTT. It codes for CASSLIGISGNTIYF.

The gene calls are TRBV6-5 and TRBJ1-3; 8 bases agree with TRBD1. The V and J ends lost 4 bases and 4 bases, in that order; junction bases with no gene match: 3. Germline V lookup: CDR1 MNHEY, CDR2 SVGAGI. The CDR3 loop spans 14 amino acids. The CDR3 region has the DNA TGTGCCAGCAGTTCCGACAGGGGCGGAAACACCATATATTTT. Translation gives CASSSDRGGNTIYF.

This clone occurred a few times. This chain connects TRBV30 to TRBJ1-1; D might be TRBD1 (5 bases). The CDR3 covers 12 residues. Germline V gene data show CDR1 as GTSNPN and CDR2 as SVGIG (reference sequence). Trimming pared 8 bases from V and 5 bases from J, leaving 15 bases between. The DNA of the CDR3 is TGTGCCCGAAAGGAGGGGAGGACTGAAGCTTTCTTT. This translates into CARKEGRTEAFF.

The V and J genes are TRBV7-9 and TRBJ2-3; 9 bases align to TRBD1. Germline V CDR1 and CDR2: SEHNR, FQNEAQ (reference sequence). The CDR3 consists of 15 residues. After removal of 7 bases from V and 5 bases from J, the junction contained 10 bases not matched to a gene. The CDR3 loop is CASTGETGGIDTQYF. The CDR3 DNA sequence: TGTGCCAGCACGGGCGAAACAGGGGGCATAGATACGCAGTATTTT. The full variable domain, completed using reference TRBV7-9 and TRBJ2-3, is DTGVSQNPRHKITKRGQNVTFRCDPISEHNRLYWYRQTLGQGPEFLTYFQNEAQLEKSRLLSDRFSAERPKGSFSTLEIQRTEQGDSAMYLCASTGETGGIDTQYFGPGTRLTVL.

This clone has just a few counts. CDR3 loop: CACPRGGTAVNYGYTF. The CDR3 DNA reads as TGTGCCTGCCCTAGAGGGGGGACAGCCGTTAACTATGGCTACACCTTC. The chain recombines TRBV30 with TRBJ1-2; TRBD1 agrees at 7 bases. The CDR3 is 16 residues long. CDR1 and CDR2 from the germline V gene are GTSNPN and SVGIG (reference sequence). V was clipped by 6 bases and J by 1 base; unmatched bases: 14.

This sequence joins TRBV7-8 and TRBJ2-7, with TRBD2 identical over 11 bases. Germline V gives CDR1 SGHVS, CDR2 FQNEAQ. V trimming: 7 bases; J trimming: 1 base; junction bases outside the gene matches: 6. The CDR3 totals 15 residues. As DNA, the CDR3 is TGTGCCAGCAACTATTTAGCGGGAGGGTCCTACGAGCAGTACTTC. Amino acid sequence: CASNYLAGGSYEQYF.